A single sample gave rise to the 8 T cell receptor beta chains below, sequenced in a study of CD8 T cells in Susac syndrome. RNA totalling roughly 0.45 to 1 ug underwent reverse transcription with random hexamers. TCRdb processed the immunoSEQ multiplex PCR reads anew with MiXCR; each CDR3 protein has one entry. The data contain over 100,000 distinct CDR3 sequences, 85% to 95% of them singletons. The sequencing input was CD4+ T cells from PBMCs. The receptors were sampled from a human donor in good health.

The chain recombines TRBV6-5 with TRBJ2-1; D is uncertain. The germline gives CDR1 MNHEY, CDR2 SVGAGI. Trimming took 2 bases from V and 4 from J, leaving 15 bases between them. The CDR3 is 16 residues long. CDR3 region: CASSYEAGRRYNEQFF. CDR3 DNA: TGTGCCAGCAGTTACGAGGCAGGCAGGCGGTACAATGAGCAGTTCTTC.

The chain combines TRBV7-2 with TRBJ1-2; D not certain. From germline, CDR1 is SGHTA and CDR2 FQGNSA. The germline V and J ends were trimmed by 1 base and 3 bases, with 15 bases remaining between them. The CDR3 runs to 16 residues. CDR3 DNA sequence: TGTGCCAGCAGCTTAGTGGCCCGAACTATGGACTATGGCTACACCTTC. Amino acid sequence: CASSLVARTMDYGYTF.

V gene TRBV7-2 combines with J gene TRBJ2-1; possible D gene TRBD2, 6 bases. The CDR3 length is 16 residues. Trimming pared 1 base from V and 0 bases from J, leaving 10 bases between. Looked up from germline, CDR1 is SGHTA and CDR2 is FQGNSA. CDR3 protein: CASSLGGGLSYNEQFF. CDR3 sequence (DNA): TGTGCCAGCAGCTTAGGTGGGGGACTCTCCTACAATGAGCAGTTCTTC.

The rearrangement links TRBV7-2 to TRBJ2-5; 7 positions match TRBD1. Germline CDR1 SGHTA, CDR2 FQGNSA. The CDR3 runs 13 residues. The V gene end was trimmed by 5 bases and the J gene end by 5 bases; junction bases not matched to a gene: 5. The CDR3 region is CASSHDRVETQYF. CDR3 DNA sequence: TGTGCCAGCAGCCACGACAGGGTCGAGACCCAGTACTTC.

The chain has TRBV7-9 and TRBJ2-2; 7 nucleotides match TRBD2. This CDR3 region has 16 residues. CDR1 is SEHNR, CDR2 FQNEAQ, per germline (reference sequence). J gave up 1 base and V 2 bases, and 4 bases lay outside the gene matches. The CDR3 protein is CASSLPSGRNTGELFF. In DNA form, the CDR3 reads TGTGCCAGCAGCTTACCTAGCGGACGGAACACCGGGGAGCTGTTTTTT.

The chain is built from TRBV3-1 and TRBJ1-1; D is ambiguous. Trimming took off 0 bases at V and 1 base at J, with 12 bases between the two ends. There are 16 residues in the CDR3. Germline CDR1 and CDR2: LGHDT and YNNKEL (reference sequence). For the CDR3, the DNA is TGTGCCAGCAGCCAAGATTTCGGTTTTTGGAACACTGAAGCTTTCTTT. Translating gives CASSQDFGFWNTEAFF.

The V call is TRBV5-1, the J call TRBJ2-5, with TRBD1 matching 8 bases. Germline V gene lookup returns CDR1 SGHRS and CDR2 YFSETQ. After removal of 2 bases from V and 1 base from J, the junction contained 4 bases not matched to a gene. The CDR3 extends over 15 amino acids. In DNA form, the CDR3 reads TGCGCCAGCAGCTTACAAGGGACAGGCCAAGAGACCCAGTACTTC. Translating gives CASSLQGTGQETQYF.

The table lists this clonotype with a count of one. V usage is TRBV5-1 and J usage is TRBJ2-6; D gene ambiguous. V lost 0 bases and J lost 2, with 9 bases in between. The CDR3 extends over 16 amino acids. Germline lookup yields CDR1 SGHRS and CDR2 YFSETQ. CDR3 bases: TGCGCCAGCAGCTTGGACCCGGCTACTGGGGCCAACGTCCTGACTTTC. It specifies CASSLDPATGANVLTF.